Listed here are 3 T cell receptor beta chains from one sample, sequenced in a study of cytotoxic CD8 clonotypes in ibrutinib-treated CLL. The assay was immunoSEQ multiplex PCR, and TCRdb's table has in-frame clones only and misses some. This table holds about 21,000 clones, over 70% found once. This sample comprised PBMCs, obtained before ibrutinib treatment. The source of these receptors is a human donor with chronic lymphocytic leukemia.

The rearrangement uses TRBV5-1 and TRBJ2-3, with D uncertain. Germline V gives CDR1 SGHRS, CDR2 YFSETQ. Trimming stripped 1 base from V and 2 bases from J, with 14 bases between. The CDR3 has 16 amino acids. This CDR3 reads CASSLTAAIPTDTQYF. DNA of the CDR3: TGCGCCAGCAGCTTGACAGCAGCGATTCCCACAGATACGCAGTATTTT.

The gene calls are TRBV6-1 and TRBJ2-2; D perhaps matches TRBD1 (5 bases). CDR3 length: 14 amino acids. The V and J ends lost 5 bases and 1 base respectively, with 8 bases between them. The germline V gene has CDR1 MNHNS and CDR2 SASEGT. CDR3 coding DNA: TGTGCCAGCAGTCCCCAGGGGAACACCGGGGAGCTGTTTTTT. As protein: CASSPQGNTGELFF.

V and J are TRBV28 and TRBJ2-7; D gene uncertain. This CDR3 is 14 amino acids long. Germline CDR1 MDHEN, CDR2 SYDVKM. V was trimmed by 7 bases and J by 1 base, leaving 14 bases between them. CDR3 nucleotide sequence: TGTGCCAGCACCGCTGGGTGGGCGTCCTACGAGCAGTACTTC. It specifies CASTAGWASYEQYF.